This T cell receptor beta chain emerged from a study of cytomegalovirus exposure and HLA in healthy donors. The CDR3 has 16 amino acids. Germline CDR1 reads SEHNR; CDR2 reads FQNEAQ (reference sequence). Trimming cost V 1 base and J 5 bases, with 16 bases left between them. 60 Vbeta and 13 Jbeta primers were used in PCR. Assay: immunoSEQ multiplex PCR; the TCRdb copy retains only in-frame clones and omits some. Recorded for this sample: about 48,000 clones. The sequenced sample consisted of PBMCs. The origin of this receptor is a male donor in good health and CMV-seropositive. The J gene is TRBJ2-3, the V gene TRBV7-9, with a weak D call TRBD2 (6 bases). The CDR3 region has the DNA TGTGCCAGCAGCTTAGGGGGGGAGTCCTTGCTAGATACGCAGTATTTT. This encodes CASSLGGESLLDTQYF.